Listed below are T cell receptor beta chains from one sample, sequenced in a study of blood T cell repertoires in COVID-19. The table came from immunoSEQ multiplex PCR; TCRdb's copy has only in-frame clones and leaves some out. The sample has more than 300,000 clones, over 75% seen once; the top ten hold approximately 1.8%. The material sequenced was PBMCs or T cells enriched from blood (not recorded which). The origin of the receptors is a middle-aged man in a cohort exposed to, infected with or recovered from COVID-19 (not recorded which). The CDR3 runs from the conserved cysteine through the conserved F or W. D genes are given only for firm matches. Expanded clones are given a class, and other clones once, few, many or no size at all.

cdr3_aa	cdr3_nt	v_call	clone_size	d_call	j_call
CASSLTSGSGAYEQYF	TGTGCCAGCAGCTTAACTAGCGGGAGTGGGGCCTACGAGCAGTACTTC	TRBV5-4	NA	TRBD2	TRBJ2-7
CAISYRNSNQPQHF	TGTGCCATCAGCTACAGGAATAGCAATCAGCCCCAGCATTTT	TRBV10-3	NA	NA	TRBJ1-5
CASSSRTSGTSQTQYF	TGTGCCAGCAGCTCAAGGACTAGCGGGACATCTCAGACGCAGTATTTT	TRBV11-2	NA	TRBD2	TRBJ2-3
CASRPTGETEAFF	TGTGCCAGCAGACCCACAGGAGAGACTGAAGCTTTCTTT	TRBV2	NA	NA	TRBJ1-1
CASSSSGQVNEQYF	TGCGCCAGCAGCTCGTCGGGACAGGTCAACGAGCAGTACTTC	TRBV5-1	NA	TRBD1	TRBJ2-7
CASSPTGQRYGYTF	TGTGCCAGCAGTCCTACGGGACAGCGTTATGGCTACACCTTC	TRBV27	once	TRBD1	TRBJ1-2
CASSPSTGAYEQYF	TGTGCCAGCAGCCCCTCTACCGGAGCCTACGAGCAGTACTTC	TRBV7-9	NA	NA	TRBJ2-7
CASSLISGVYNEQFF	TGTGCCAGCAGCTTGATTAGCGGAGTCTACAATGAGCAGTTCTTC	TRBV5-6	NA	NA	TRBJ2-1
CASRPDGATNEKLFF	TGTGCCAGCAGGCCAGACGGAGCAACTAATGAAAAACTGTTTTTT	TRBV27	once	NA	TRBJ1-4
CASSALGGASYSGELFF	TGTGCCAGCAGCGCCCTGGGGGGGGCGTCTTATAGCGGGGAGCTGTTTTTT	TRBV9	NA	NA	TRBJ2-2
CASGGGTGGVTDTQYF	TGTGCTAGTGGTGGCGGGACAGGGGGAGTCACAGATACGCAGTATTTT	TRBV12-5	NA	TRBD1	TRBJ2-3
CASSLAGGVNSPLHF	TGTGCCAGCAGTTTAGCAGGGGGCGTTAACTCACCCCTCCACTTT	TRBV27	NA	TRBD1	TRBJ1-6
CSAWRGTTGFTEAFF	TGCAGCGCGTGGCGTGGCACGACGGGATTCACTGAAGCTTTCTTT	TRBV29-1	NA	NA	TRBJ1-1
CASRSFETQYF	TGCGCCAGCCGCAGTTTCGAGACCCAGTACTTC	TRBV5-1	few	NA	TRBJ2-5
CASASGSYNSPLHF	TGTGCCAGCGCCTCGGGCTCCTATAATTCACCCCTCCACTTT	TRBV27	NA	NA	TRBJ1-6
CASRPDTGTNTYEQYF	TGTGCCAGTAGGCCCGATACCGGGACAAATACCTACGAGCAGTACTTC	TRBV19	NA	NA	TRBJ2-7
CASSQYGTSGSFGETQYF	TGCGCCAGCAGCCAATATGGGACTAGCGGGAGTTTCGGAGAGACCCAGTACTTC	TRBV4-1	NA	TRBD2	TRBJ2-5
CASSHTGGDEQFF	TGTGCCAGCAGCCACACAGGGGGAGATGAGCAGTTCTTC	TRBV11-3	few	TRBD1	TRBJ2-1
CASSWRQDAYEQYF	TGTGCCAGCAGCTGGAGACAGGACGCCTACGAGCAGTACTTC	TRBV11-2	NA	NA	TRBJ2-7
CASSPGTGLNTEAFF	TGTGCCAGCAGCCCAGGGACAGGTTTGAACACTGAAGCTTTCTTT	TRBV9	NA	TRBD1	TRBJ1-1
CASSLQGTGELFF	TGTGCCAGCAGCTTACAGGGTACCGGGGAGCTGTTTTTT	TRBV13	NA	NA	TRBJ2-2
CASSLGLAGEDNEQFF	TGTGCCAGCAGCTTAGGGCTAGCGGGAGAAGACAATGAGCAGTTCTTC	TRBV7-2	NA	TRBD2	TRBJ2-1
CASSSRGPSTDTQYF	TGTGCCAGCAGCTCTAGAGGGCCTAGCACAGATACGCAGTATTTT	TRBV14	NA	NA	TRBJ2-3
CASKDQAGGSGELFF	TGTGCCAGCAAAGATCAAGCGGGAGGAAGCGGGGAGCTGTTTTTT	TRBV2	NA	TRBD2	TRBJ2-2
CASSPRGGVSFAEAFF	TGCGCCAGCAGTCCCAGAGGGGGGGTTAGTTTCGCTGAAGCTTTCTTT	TRBV10-2	NA	NA	TRBJ1-1
CASSQGEGHGQPQHF	TGTGCCAGCAGCCAAGGGGAGGGGCACGGGCAGCCCCAGCATTTT	TRBV3-1/TRBV3-2	NA	NA	TRBJ1-5
CASSLVPVDYGYTF	TGCGCCAGCAGCTTGGTCCCAGTGGACTATGGCTACACCTTC	TRBV5-1	once	NA	TRBJ1-2
CASSRLAQGTQYF	TGTGCCAGCAGTAGGTTAGCTCAGGGTACGCAGTATTTT	TRBV6-5	NA	NA	TRBJ2-3
CASRPGTGGNQPQHF	TGCGCCAGCAGGCCCGGGACAGGGGGCAATCAGCCCCAGCATTTT	TRBV5-1	NA	TRBD1	TRBJ1-5
CASSLLPGQGSPLHF	TGTGCCAGCAGTTTATTACCAGGGCAGGGTTCACCCCTCCACTTT	TRBV27	NA	NA	TRBJ1-6
CSASRGRSNTGELFF	TGCAGTGCTAGTAGGGGCAGGTCGAACACCGGGGAGCTGTTTTTT	TRBV20-1	NA	NA	TRBJ2-2
CASSQSGTVSYGYTF	TGCGCCAGCAGCCAATCCGGGACAGTTTCGTATGGCTACACCTTC	TRBV5-1	NA	TRBD1	TRBJ1-2
CASSNRLAVNEQFF	TGTGCCAGCAGCAACAGACTAGCGGTGAATGAGCAGTTCTTC	TRBV13	NA	TRBD2	TRBJ2-1
CATSRAYRAQGTEAFF	TGTGCCACCAGCAGAGCCTACAGGGCTCAGGGCACTGAAGCTTTCTTT	TRBV15	NA	NA	TRBJ1-1
CAISEREGYEQYF	TGTGCCATCAGTGAACGGGAGGGTTACGAGCAGTACTTC	TRBV10-3	NA	TRBD2	TRBJ2-7
CASTRGANNEQFF	TGCGCCAGCACGCGGGGGGCCAACAATGAGCAGTTCTTC	TRBV10-2	NA	TRBD2	TRBJ2-1
CATSDRDRGPGYGYTF	TGTGCCACCAGTGACCGTGACAGGGGGCCTGGCTATGGCTACACCTTC	TRBV24-1	NA	TRBD1	TRBJ1-2
CATRREGTDTQYF	TGTGCAACTCGGAGGGAGGGCACAGATACGCAGTATTTT	TRBV25-1	NA	NA	TRBJ2-3
CASSTRQGSSTDTQYF	TGCGCCAGCAGCACCCGACAGGGATCTAGCACAGATACGCAGTATTTT	TRBV10-2	NA	TRBD1	TRBJ2-3
CASSLSSDTEAFF	TGTGCCAGCAGCTTATCATCAGACACTGAAGCTTTCTTT	TRBV7-9	NA	NA	TRBJ1-1
CACKIGTSASYEQYF	TGCGCCTGCAAAATTGGGACTAGCGCTTCCTACGAGCAGTACTTC	TRBV5-1	NA	TRBD2	TRBJ2-7
CASSRDNSNTGELFF	TGCGCCAGCAGCAGAGACAACTCGAACACCGGGGAGCTGTTTTTT	TRBV5-1	NA	NA	TRBJ2-2
CASSTRDRGQEQFF	TGTGCCAGCAGCACCCGGGACAGGGGGCAAGAGCAGTTCTTC	TRBV5-4	NA	TRBD1	TRBJ2-1
CASSENAPGPGSNQPQHF	TGTGCCAGCAGTGAAAACGCCCCCGGGCCAGGGAGCAATCAGCCCCAGCATTTT	TRBV6-1	NA	NA	TRBJ1-5
CSVDRENTEAFF	TGCAGCGTTGACCGAGAGAACACTGAAGCTTTCTTT	TRBV29-1	NA	NA	TRBJ1-1
CAWSVIAGGPDTQYF	TGTGCCTGGAGTGTAATAGCGGGAGGGCCGGATACGCAGTATTTT	TRBV30	NA	TRBD2	TRBJ2-3
CASSPGRGTEAFF	TGTGCCAGCTCACCTGGGCGGGGTACTGAAGCTTTCTTT	TRBV18	NA	NA	TRBJ1-1
CASSEAPRLWTEAFF	TGTGCCAGCAGTGAAGCTCCAAGACTATGGACTGAAGCTTTCTTT	TRBV2	once	NA	TRBJ1-1
CASSPGSNNSPLHF	TGTGCCAGCAGCCCCGGGTCAAATAATTCACCCCTCCACTTT	TRBV7-2	NA	NA	TRBJ1-6